This entry features one T cell receptor (beta chain) sequence. Sequencing used immunoSEQ multiplex PCR; TCRdb keeps in-frame clones, though not all of them. The sample yields 360,000 or so clones, about nine tenths seen once. Germline CDR1 and CDR2: LGHDT and YNNKEL (reference sequence). The CDR3 is 16 amino acids. V shed 0 bases and J 1 base; nucleotides not matched to a gene: 3. Treatment indicated: roughly 20 received Ad26.COV2.S at low or high dose, single or two shots; roughly five received placebo; per-sample allocation not given. Specimen acquisition occurred on day 63 following the initial vaccine or placebo injection. The data were taken from a study of Ad26.COV2.S vaccination and SARS-CoV-2 variants.

V gene TRBV3-1 (or the pseudogene TRBV3-2) combines with J gene TRBJ1-2, with 9 nucleotides matching TRBD1. The material was peripheral blood, obtained in a trial of Ad26.COV2.S vaccine versus placebo. The clonotype was recovered from a person between 18 and 65 years old who received the Ad26.COV2.S COVID-19 vaccine or a placebo. The CDR3 loop is CASSQDGDRVNYGYTF. The CDR3, as DNA: TGTGCCAGCAGCCAAGATGGGGACAGGGTTAACTATGGCTACACCTTC.